The sequence of this T cell receptor beta chain was determined in a study of Graves' ophthalmopathy and Graves' hyperthyroidism. CDR1 MGHDK and CDR2 SYGVNS come from the germline V gene. The CDR3 covers 14 residues. Findings and limits, study-wide: Ophthalmopathy progression predictions by the model showed roughly 77% specificity and approximately 69% sensitivity. Appearing in blood as well were most expanded thyroid clonotypes above 0.001 frequency.

To note about this clonotype: Its antigen is not known.

The study amplified TCR beta CDR3 regions using RNA transcripts. First-round RT-PCR with HTBI primers preceded a second-round multiplex PCR. TCRdb fed the multiplex PCR reads into MiXCR, producing one record per CDR3 protein. The repertoire includes about 740,000 distinct CDR3 sequences, roughly 40% of them detected once, and about 40% sits in the top ten. Source material: peripheral blood. The genes are TRBV25-1 and TRBJ1-4; TRBD1 might be the D (6 bases). The clonotype was recovered from an adult man with Graves' ophthalmopathy. DNA for the CDR3: TGTGCTAGCCGATCTGGGGGCAACAATGAAAAACTGTTTTTT. Its translation: CASRSGGNNEKLFF.